These 25 T cell receptor beta chains share one sample of origin, sequenced in a study of cytomegalovirus exposure and HLA in healthy donors. A multiplex PCR was run with 60 Vbeta primers and 13 Jbeta primers. The data were produced by immunoSEQ multiplex PCR, yet TCRdb's version contains in-frame clones alone and is incomplete. This sample has 80,000 or so clones, with approximately 62% found just once. The sequenced sample consisted of PBMCs. The receptors come from a male donor in good health and CMV-seropositive.

The sample holds a few counts of this clone. The chain joins TRBV5-1 to TRBJ2-7; D might be TRBD1 (5 bases). CDR3 size: 16 residues. Trimming shortened V by 0 bases and J by 3 bases, and 16 bases separated the two germline ends. CDR1 and CDR2 from the germline V gene are SGHRS and YFSETQ. CDR3 DNA: TGCGCCAGCAGCTTGGGCTGGGGCGCGCGCCTCTACGAGCAGTACTTC. Translated, it gives CASSLGWGARLYEQYF.

This clone was seen more than once but under ten times. V and J are TRBV7-2 and TRBJ1-6; 11 bases align to TRBD1. CDR3 length: 15 residues. The trim removed 4 bases at V and 6 bases at J, leaving 2 bases unmatched. Germline V lookup: CDR1 SGHTA, CDR2 FQGNSA. CDR3 loop: CASSSGTGGNSPLHF. CDR3 nucleotides: TGTGCCAGCAGCTCAGGGACAGGGGGTAATTCACCCCTCCACTTT.

The genes are TRBV18 and TRBJ2-7; D is perhaps TRBD1 (5 bases). Germline V gene data show CDR1 as KGHSH and CDR2 as LQKENI. Trimming shortened V by 3 bases and J by 6 bases, and 12 bases separated the two germline ends. The CDR3 spans 13 residues. CDR3 loop: CASSPRDEGEQYF. The CDR3 nucleotides are TGTGCCAGCTCACCCAGGGATGAAGGCGAGCAGTACTTC. Full variable domain (outside the CDR3, taken from reference TRBV18 and TRBJ2-7): NAGVMQNPRHLVRRRGQEARLRCSPMKGHSHVYWYRQLPEEGLKFMVYLQKENIIDESGMPKERFSAEFPKEGPSILRIQQVVRGDSAAYFCASSPRDEGEQYFGPGTRLTVT.

The rearrangement joins TRBV27 to TRBJ1-4, with D possibly TRBD1 on 5 matching bases. The V end lost 3 bases, the J end lost 8 bases, and 19 bases lay between the germline ends. The CDR3 length is 16 residues. Germline CDR1 is MNHEY and CDR2 is SMNVEV (reference sequence). CDR3 amino acids: CASSFISASGLEKLFF. The CDR3 DNA follows: TGTGCCAGCAGTTTCATCTCCGCCTCGGGACTCGAAAAACTGTTTTTT.

The chain combines TRBV5-1 with TRBJ1-4; possible D gene TRBD1, 6 bases. This CDR3 comprises 15 residues. CDR1 and CDR2 from the germline V gene are SGHRS and YFSETQ. Trimming pared 1 base from V and 3 bases from J, leaving 10 bases between. DNA of the CDR3: TGCGCCAGCAGCTTGACAGGGTCGGCTAATGAAAAACTGTTTTTT. Protein: CASSLTGSANEKLFF.

This clone was picked up a small number of times. The chain couples TRBV19 to TRBJ1-3; D unclear. Trimming removed 4 bases from V and 2 bases from J, with 6 bases in between. CDR3 size: 13 residues. Germline assignment: CDR1 LNHDA and CDR2 SQIVND (reference sequence). In DNA form, the CDR3 reads TGTGCCAGTAGTACCCTAGCTGGAAACACCATATATTTT. Its protein product is CASSTLAGNTIYF.

The gene calls are TRBV14 and TRBJ1-1; tentative D call: TRBD1 (6 bases). In germline, CDR1 is SGHDN, CDR2 FVKESK. The CDR3 runs to 15 residues. V lost 1 base and J lost 6, with 15 bases in between. The CDR3 loop is CASSQGGRGAAEAFF. The CDR3 coding sequence is TGTGCCAGCAGCCAAGGGGGGCGGGGGGCTGCTGAAGCTTTCTTT.

V is TRBV29-1 and J is TRBJ2-2; TRBD2 aligns across 7 bases. The V and J ends lost 5 bases and 1 base, in that order; junction bases with no gene match: 1. There are 13 residues in the CDR3. Per the germline V gene, CDR1 is SQVTM and CDR2 is ANQGSEA. This CDR3 reads CSVQRENTGELFF. In nucleotides, the CDR3 is TGCAGCGTTCAGCGGGAGAACACCGGGGAGCTGTTTTTT.

The V and J genes are TRBV2 and TRBJ2-1, with 9 bases fitting TRBD2. Looked up from germline, CDR1 is SNHLY and CDR2 is FYNNEI. The junction had 10 bases not matched to a gene; V was cut back by 6 bases and J by 7 bases. The CDR3 runs 15 residues. The CDR3 sequence: CASRDLAGVGNEQFF. DNA for the CDR3: TGTGCCAGCAGGGACTTAGCGGGGGTCGGGAATGAGCAGTTCTTC.

The chain carries TRBV5-1 and TRBJ2-7, with D perhaps matching TRBD2 (7 bases). CDR1 SGHRS and CDR2 YFSETQ come from the germline V gene. The CDR3 contains 16 residues. Trimming removed 0 bases from V and 6 bases from J, with 19 bases in between. This chain's CDR3 is CASSLAGGQGRAEQYF. The CDR3 DNA reads as TGCGCCAGCAGCTTGGCCGGTGGGCAGGGGAGGGCCGAGCAGTACTTC.

As to this clone: Other DNA sequences in this sample translate to the same CDR3. V usage is TRBV29-1 and J usage is TRBJ2-5, with 12 bases identical to TRBD1. V shed 7 bases and J 4 bases; nucleotides not matched to a gene: 7. CDR1 and CDR2 (germline): SQVTM, ANQGSEA. The CDR3 extends over 14 amino acids. DNA of the CDR3: TGCAGCGCCACCGGGACAGGGGGCTCAGAGACCCAGTACTTC. It specifies CSATGTGGSETQYF.

This clone was seen a few times. Different DNA sequences within this sample yield the same CDR3. This sequence joins TRBV9 and TRBJ2-1, with 9 bases aligning to TRBD2. After removal of 0 bases from V and 4 bases from J, the junction contained 5 bases not matched to a gene. Germline V gene sequence: CDR1 SGDLS, CDR2 YYNGEE. There are 16 residues in the CDR3. The CDR3 is CASSVGSSGGYNEQFF. The DNA of the CDR3 is TGTGCCAGCAGCGTAGGTAGTAGCGGGGGTTACAATGAGCAGTTCTTC.

Of note for this clone: One end of the junction fails to match germline, which may point to a read error. Other DNA sequences of this sample code for an identical CDR3. The V call is TRBV2, the J call TRBJ2-2; D may be TRBD2 (6 bases). The V gene's germline CDR1 is SNHLY and CDR2 FYNNEI. CDR3 length equals 15 residues. CDR3 loop: CASRATPSSAGELFF. The CDR3 bases are TGTGCCAGCAGAGCGACCCCCTCTAGCGCCGGGGAGCTGTTTTTC.

The genes are TRBV5-1 and TRBJ1-2; D is unresolved. CDR3 length: 15 amino acids. The ends were cut back, 4 bases at V and 4 bases at J, with 17 bases in the middle. CDR1 is SGHRS and CDR2 is YFSETQ in the germline V gene. Here the CDR3 reads CASSPYLGNFYGYTF. DNA for the CDR3: TGCGCCAGCAGCCCCTACCTCGGTAACTTCTATGGCTACACCTTC.

This chain uses TRBV7-2 with TRBJ2-4, with D possibly matching TRBD2 (5 bases). The length of the CDR3 is 13 residues. The germline V gene encodes CDR1 SGHTA and CDR2 FQGNSA. V was shortened by 6 bases and J by 2 bases, with 8 bases between the two germline ends. CDR3: CASRGLTKNIQYF. CDR3 nucleotide sequence: TGTGCCAGCAGAGGACTCACCAAAAACATTCAGTACTTC.

The J gene is TRBJ1-1, the V gene TRBV7-2, with no clear D. V lost 2 bases to trimming and J lost 1 base, with 8 bases between them. Germline CDR1 and CDR2: SGHTA and FQGNSA. CDR3 length equals 14 residues. The chain's CDR3 is CASSLTLANTEAFF. As DNA, the CDR3 is TGTGCCAGCAGCTTAACGCTAGCGAACACTGAAGCTTTCTTT. Using reference TRBV7-2 and TRBJ1-1 for the parts outside the CDR3, the full variable domain is GAGVSQSPSNKVTEKGKDVELRCDPISGHTALYWYRQSLGQGLEFLIYFQGNSAPDKSGLPSDRFSAERTGGSVSTLTIQRTQQEDSAVYLCASSLTLANTEAFFGQGTRLTVV.

There are a few counts of this clone. This chain uses TRBV28 with TRBJ2-7; 7 bases are shared with TRBD1. The length of the CDR3 is 12 residues. CDR1 and CDR2 from the germline V gene are MDHEN and SYDVKM. Trimming at V came to 8 bases and at J to 6 bases, leaving 7 bases not matched to a gene. CDR3 residues: CASRDSLFEQYF. The CDR3, as DNA: TGTGCCAGCCGGGACAGCCTTTTCGAGCAGTACTTC.

A few counts support this clone. This chain joins TRBV18 and TRBJ1-4, with 7 bases matching TRBD1. CDR3 length equals 14 residues. CDR1 is KGHSH and CDR2 is LQKENI in the germline V gene. V lost 6 bases to trimming and J lost 8 bases; unmatched junction nucleotides: 9. The CDR3 region has the DNA TGTGCCAGCTCGCCCGACAGGGTTGGGGAAAAACTGTTTTTT. It specifies CASSPDRVGEKLFF.

The chain combines TRBV29-1 with TRBJ2-7; D is unresolved. Trimming took off 1 base at V and 3 bases at J, with 10 bases between the two ends. The CDR3 length is 13 residues. Germline loops: CDR1 SQVTM, CDR2 ANQGSEA. The DNA of the CDR3 is TGCAGCGTTGAAGCTCCCTTCGGCTACGAGCAGTACTTC. Translated: CSVEAPFGYEQYF.

The chain uses TRBV6-5 and TRBJ1-5; 7 bases are a match to TRBD1. CDR3 size: 16 residues. Germline V gene sequence: CDR1 MNHEY, CDR2 SVGAGI. J lost 4 bases, V lost 4 bases, and 10 bases had no gene match. DNA for the CDR3: TGTGCCAGCAGTTCGAGGGGCACAGGGGCGAATCAGCCCCAGCATTTT. Translated: CASSSRGTGANQPQHF.

In its sample, this clone was seen once. The rearrangement uses TRBV19 and TRBJ2-5, with 7 bases identical to TRBD2. With 7 bases clipped from V and 5 bases from J, the junction kept 13 bases outside the gene matches. Germline V CDR1 and CDR2: LNHDA, SQIVND (reference sequence). The CDR3 runs to 15 residues. CDR3 in DNA: TGTGCCAGTAATCGTGGGGCGGGGGACGGGGAGACCCAGTACTTC. Protein sequence: CASNRGAGDGETQYF.

This clone was detected a few times. Relative to the germline gene, one junction end is altered; a read error may explain this. The V call is TRBV7-7, the J call TRBJ2-7; 12 nucleotides align to TRBD1. Germline CDR1 SSHAT, CDR2 FNYEAQ (reference sequence). The CDR3 totals 16 residues. CDR3 residues: CASSGGRDRGRREQYF. CDR3 in DNA: TGTGCTAGCAGCGGAGGGAGGGACAGGGGGCGACGCGAGCAGTACTTC.

This chain joins TRBV7-3 and TRBJ2-5; D unresolved. CDR3 length: 12 amino acids. V lost 2 bases and J lost 10, with 11 bases in between. Germline V gene lookup returns CDR1 SGHTA and CDR2 FQGTGA. The CDR3 loop reads CASSLVRQSQYF. Here the CDR3 DNA reads TGTGCCAGCAGCTTAGTTAGACAAAGCCAGTACTTC.

Only a few counts were recorded for this clone. This sequence joins TRBV29-1 and TRBJ2-1, with a tentative D call TRBD1 (7 bases). Germline V gene sequence: CDR1 SQVTM, CDR2 ANQGSEA. This CDR3 is built from 11 residues. Trimming took 6 bases from V and 7 from J, leaving 10 bases between them. CDR3 coding DNA: TGCAGCGTCCCAGGGGGGAATGAGCAGTTCTTC. The encoded protein is CSVPGGNEQFF.

This clone was seen a handful of times. The chain couples TRBV19 to TRBJ2-3; D is undetermined. This CDR3 has 14 amino acids. Trimming took 7 bases from V and 2 from J, leaving 13 bases between them. Germline V lookup: CDR1 LNHDA, CDR2 SQIVND (reference sequence). The CDR3 here is CASTNPTDTDTQYF. As DNA, the CDR3 is TGTGCCAGTACGAACCCTACAGACACAGATACGCAGTATTTT.